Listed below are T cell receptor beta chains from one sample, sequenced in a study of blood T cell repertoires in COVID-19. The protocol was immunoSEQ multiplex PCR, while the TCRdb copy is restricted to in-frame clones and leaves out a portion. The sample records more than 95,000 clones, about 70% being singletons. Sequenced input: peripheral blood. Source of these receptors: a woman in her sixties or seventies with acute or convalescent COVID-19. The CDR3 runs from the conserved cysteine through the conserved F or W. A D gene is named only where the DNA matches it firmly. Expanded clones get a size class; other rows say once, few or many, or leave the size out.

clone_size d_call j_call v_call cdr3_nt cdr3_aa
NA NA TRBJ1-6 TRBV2 TGTGCCAGCAGTGCCCGGGAGGCCGGGAATTCACCCCTCCACTTT CASSAREAGNSPLHF
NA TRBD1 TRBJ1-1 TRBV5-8 TGTGCCAGCACCTTAGACAGGGTAGGGACTGAAGCTTTCTTT CASTLDRVGTEAFF
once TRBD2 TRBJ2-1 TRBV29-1 TGCAGCGTTCTCTCGACTAGCGGGGTTTCCGAGCAGTTCTTC CSVLSTSGVSEQFF
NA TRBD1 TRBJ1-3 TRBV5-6 TGTGCCAGCAGCCGACAGGGCACTGGAAACACCATATATTTT CASSRQGTGNTIYF
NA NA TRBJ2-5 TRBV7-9 TGTGCCAGCAGCCCCATTTTCAACAGGGTGTACCAAGAGACCCAGTACTTC CASSPIFNRVYQETQYF
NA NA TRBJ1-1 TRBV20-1 TGCAGTGCTCGTGACAGCCCTAGGGGGAACACTGAAGCTTTCTTT CSARDSPRGNTEAFF
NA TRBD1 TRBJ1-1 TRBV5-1 TGCGCCAGCAGCTTGGGGACAGGGAAAACTGAAGCTTTCTTT CASSLGTGKTEAFF
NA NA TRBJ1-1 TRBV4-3 TGCGCCAGCAGCCAAGGTAAAGGGGGGAACACTGAAGCTTTCTTT CASSQGKGGNTEAFF
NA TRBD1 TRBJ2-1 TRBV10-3 TGTGCCATCAGGGATCTAACAGGGGGCTCCTACAATGAGCAGTTCTTC CAIRDLTGGSYNEQFF
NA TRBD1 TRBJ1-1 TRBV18 TGTGCCAGCTCATCAACAGGGGGAGGTATGAACACTGAAGCTTTCTTT CASSSTGGGMNTEAFF
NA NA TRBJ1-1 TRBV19 TGTGCCAGTAGATCTGGCAGGGCGAACACTGAAGCTTTCTTT CASRSGRANTEAFF
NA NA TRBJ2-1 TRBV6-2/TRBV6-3 TGTGCCAGCAGTTACAAGGGGCCCCCCTACAATGAGCAGTTCTTC CASSYKGPPYNEQFF
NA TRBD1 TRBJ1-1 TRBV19 TGTGCCAGTAGTGCCACCCGACAGGGGCCCGAAGCTTTCTTT CASSATRQGPEAFF
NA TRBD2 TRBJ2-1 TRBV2 TGTGCCAGCAGTGGGTGGGATTTATTAGCGGGGCGCTCCTACAATGAGCAGTTCTTC CASSGWDLLAGRSYNEQFF
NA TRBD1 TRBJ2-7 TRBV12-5 TGTGCTAGTGGTTTGGTACTACCGGGACAGGACTACTACGAGCAGTACTTC CASGLVLPGQDYYEQYF
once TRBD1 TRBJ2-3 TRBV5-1 TGCGCCAGCAGCTCGGACAGGGAAGGAGATACGCAGTATTTT CASSSDREGDTQYF
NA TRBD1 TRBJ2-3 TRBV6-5 TGTGCCAGCAGTCGGGACAGGGGGCGGGATACGCAGTATTTT CASSRDRGRDTQYF
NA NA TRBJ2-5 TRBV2 TGTGCCAGCAGGAAAACACTTATAGGGAGGCGAGGGGCCCAAGAGACCCAGTACTTC CASRKTLIGRRGAQETQYF
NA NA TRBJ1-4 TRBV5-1 TGCGCCAGCAGCCAAGTACAGGGCCCTAATGAAAAACTGTTTTTT CASSQVQGPNEKLFF
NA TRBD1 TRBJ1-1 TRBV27 TGTGCCAGCAGACAGGGGGGCACGAACACTGAAGCTTTCTTT CASRQGGTNTEAFF
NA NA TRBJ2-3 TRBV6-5 TGTGCCAGCAGTCCTATGGCGGGCCGCACAGATACGCAGTATTTT CASSPMAGRTDTQYF
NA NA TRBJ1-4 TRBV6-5 TGTGCCAGCAGTTCCTCGACAGCGAATTGGGATGAAAAACTGTTTTTT CASSSSTANWDEKLFF
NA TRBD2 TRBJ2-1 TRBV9 TGTGCCAGCAGCGTAGCTACTAGCGGGTCTGTTAACAATGAGCAGTTCTTC CASSVATSGSVNNEQFF
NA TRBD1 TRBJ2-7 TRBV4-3 TGCGCCAGCAGCCAAGATGGGGGGACAGGGGGCTACGAGCAGTACTTC CASSQDGGTGGYEQYF
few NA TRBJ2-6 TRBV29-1 TGCAGCGTTGAAGACGACACCTCTGGGGCCAACGTCCTGACTTTC CSVEDDTSGANVLTF
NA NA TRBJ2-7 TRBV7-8 TGTGCCAGCAGCCCGGAGGGACAGAGCTACTACGAGCAGTACTTC CASSPEGQSYYEQYF
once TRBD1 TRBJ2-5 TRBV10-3 TGTGCCATCAGCCAGGACAGGGCGTCGCAAGAGACCCAGTACTTC CAISQDRASQETQYF
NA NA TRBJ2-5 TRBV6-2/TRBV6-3 TGTGCCAGCAGTTACCGTAGAGAGACCCAGTACTTC CASSYRRETQYF
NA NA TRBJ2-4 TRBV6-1 TGTGCCAGCAGTGAAGGAGAACAGAGTACCAAAAACATTCAGTACTTC CASSEGEQSTKNIQYF
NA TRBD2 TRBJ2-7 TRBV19 TGTGCCAGTACCTCGACTAGCGGGCCTTCCTACGAGCAGTACTTC CASTSTSGPSYEQYF
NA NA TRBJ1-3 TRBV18 TGTGCCAGCTCACACATAAGTGAGGCCAGCTCTGGAAACACCATATATTTT CASSHISEASSGNTIYF
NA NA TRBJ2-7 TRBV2 TGTGCCAGCAGTCCTCGGACATTATACGAGCAGTACTTC CASSPRTLYEQYF